This T cell receptor beta chain was identified during a study of T cell repertoires in cytomegalovirus infection. Study background: It was recently identified HLA-C-restricted and well-studied HLA-B-restricted CMV epitopes that the study used. Indications came from public TCR beta signatures; they pointed to CMV infection and to a matching HLA type. Points from the study as a whole: Ex vivo responses were dominated by HLA-C-restricted CMV-specific TCR beta clonotypes.

This clonotype occurred a few times. Its antigen is not known. One entry per CDR3 protein results from TCRdb running MiXCR on the reads. This sample has roughly 500,000 distinct CDR3 sequences, with more than 30% found just once. Germline V gives CDR1 SGHVS, CDR2 FNYEAQ. The V and J ends lost 5 bases and 3 bases respectively, with 16 bases between them. This CDR3 contains 16 residues. The TCR was taken from a human donor in good health (CMV status not recorded). Some clones in this sample may be carry-over from other donors' samples. The starting material was cultured PBMCs, obtained from culture after CMV antigen stimulation. This chain links TRBV7-6 with TRBJ1-4; possibly TRBD1 for D (5 bases). The DNA of the CDR3 is TGTGCCAGCAGCCCTGTGGTGTGGGGGGCTAATGAAAAACTGTTTTTT. Its protein is CASSPVVWGANEKLFF.